The next 18 T cell receptor beta chains were all read from a single sample in a study of T cell responses to AZD1222 COVID-19 vaccine (dated by TCRdb to 2020 to 2023). The time point label for this specimen denotes: baseline before first vaccination. The method behind the library was the immunoSEQ multiplex PCR assay. As stored in TCRdb, this immuneACCESS dataset retains in-frame rearrangements with V and J assigned. A fraction of the clones does not appear; measured against another copy, unresolved V genes explain less than half of the discrepancy, and the remainder lacks a known reason. Present in this sample are fewer than 130,000 clones, 80% to 95% of which were seen just once. The ten largest account for roughly 7% of the sample. The material sequenced was peripheral blood, taken on day 0 of AZD1222 vaccination. These receptors all come from an adult in good health.

The chain employs TRBV12-3 or TRBV12-4 and TRBJ1-5; D unresolved. Between the trimmed V and J ends, which lost 2 bases and 0 bases, there was a span of 2 bases. The CDR3 sequence is 13 residues long. The CDR3 sequence is CASSLYSNQPQHF. The CDR3 DNA sequence: TGTGCCAGCAGTTTATATAGCAATCAGCCCCAGCATTTT.

The chain combines TRBV10-3 with TRBJ2-2, with D maybe TRBD2 (6 bases). The CDR3 covers 10 residues. From germline, CDR1 is ENHRY and CDR2 SYGVKD. Between the trimmed V and J ends, which lost 11 bases and 10 bases, there was a span of 11 bases. The CDR3 DNA is TGTGCCTCTCGGGGGAAGGAGCTGTTTTTT. This sequence encodes CASRGKELFF.

This clone was seen a handful of times. V and J are TRBV15 and TRBJ1-1, with D possibly TRBD1 on 5 matching bases. The CDR3 runs to 13 residues. Trimming cost V 7 bases and J 4 bases, with 13 bases left between them. Germline CDR1 LNHNV, CDR2 YYDKDF (reference sequence). The CDR3 sequence is CATTQGWSTEAFF. CDR3 in DNA: TGTGCCACCACCCAGGGTTGGAGCACTGAAGCTTTCTTT.

On this clone: Different DNA sequences within this sample yield the same CDR3. CDR3 region: CAWTETNYGYTF. In nucleotides, the CDR3 is TGTGCCTGGACGGAGACCAACTATGGCTACACCTTC. J is TRBJ1-2 and V is TRBV30; no definite D call. Per the germline V gene, CDR1 is GTSNPN and CDR2 is SVGIG (reference sequence). This CDR3 has 12 residues. Between the trimmed V and J ends, which lost 4 bases and 2 bases, there was a span of 8 bases.

This clone was seen once. The J gene is TRBJ1-1, the V gene TRBV5-1; D gene ambiguous. The CDR3 spans 15 residues. V lost 4 bases to trimming and J lost 5 bases, with 18 bases between them. Germline CDR1 SGHRS, CDR2 YFSETQ. The CDR3 protein is CASSPQDPGMTEAFF. CDR3 bases: TGCGCCAGCAGCCCCCAGGACCCGGGGATGACTGAAGCTTTCTTT. Filled out from reference TRBV5-1 and TRBJ1-1, the complete variable domain reads KAGVTQTPRYLIKTRGQQVTLSCSPISGHRSVSWYQQTPGQGLQFLFEYFSETQRNKGNFPGRFSGRQFSNSRSEMNVSTLELGDSALYLCASSPQDPGMTEAFFGQGTRLTVV.

This sequence joins TRBV19 and TRBJ2-1; tentatively, D is TRBD2 (6 bases). CDR3 length: 13 residues. Germline values: CDR1 LNHDA, CDR2 SQIVND (reference sequence). Between the trimmed V and J ends, which lost 1 base and 7 bases, there was a span of 8 bases. CDR3 residues: CASSIVAGNEQFF. CDR3 nucleotide sequence: TGTGCCAGTAGTATAGTGGCGGGGAATGAGCAGTTCTTC.

The CDR3 here is CASSSHRGTYEQYF. The CDR3 DNA follows: TGTGCCAGCAGTTCACACAGGGGGACCTACGAGCAGTACTTC. The gene calls are TRBV6-5 and TRBJ2-7, with 8 positions matching TRBD1. CDR1 is MNHEY, CDR2 SVGAGI, per germline. The CDR3 covers 14 residues. Germline trimming cut 4 bases from V and 2 bases from J; bases unmatched to any gene: 4.

Note on this clone: This sample also contains other DNA sequences that code for the same CDR3. The chain joins TRBV28 to TRBJ1-4; 7 bases are a match to TRBD1. The CDR3 totals 13 residues. Trimming removed 6 bases from V and 8 bases from J; junction bases left unmatched: 6. Germline CDR1 reads MDHEN; CDR2 reads SYDVKM. CDR3 sequence: CASRGGAGEKLFF. The CDR3 DNA follows: TGTGCCAGCAGAGGGGGCGCAGGGGAAAAACTGTTTTTT.

This chain joins TRBV19 and TRBJ1-3; no clear D gene. The CDR3 totals 14 residues. Germline CDR1 reads LNHDA; CDR2 reads SQIVND (reference sequence). V was clipped by 7 bases and J by 0 bases, with 10 bases between them. CDR3 sequence: CASTSMSSGNTIYF. CDR3 DNA sequence: TGTGCCAGTACTTCGATGAGCTCTGGAAACACCATATATTTT.

The chain links TRBV30 to TRBJ2-1; D is tentatively TRBD1 or TRBD2 (5 bases each). Germline-derived CDR1 and CDR2 are GTSNPN and SVGIG (reference sequence). This CDR3 region has 15 residues. The V and J ends lost 2 bases and 0 bases respectively, with 11 bases between them. The CDR3 bases are TGTGCCTGGAGTCCCCGGGGCCTCTCCTACAATGAGCAGTTCTTC. Protein: CAWSPRGLSYNEQFF.

This chain uses TRBV7-2 with TRBJ1-1; D not resolved. Germline CDR1 SGHTA, CDR2 FQGNSA. This CDR3 spans 13 amino acids. Trimming pared 2 bases from V and 1 base from J, leaving 5 bases between. DNA of the CDR3: TGTGCCAGCAGCTTACGGCCGAACACTGAAGCTTTCTTT. Translated: CASSLRPNTEAFF. Supplemented by reference TRBV7-2 and TRBJ1-1, the full variable domain reads GAGVSQSPSNKVTEKGKDVELRCDPISGHTALYWYRQSLGQGLEFLIYFQGNSAPDKSGLPSDRFSAERTGGSVSTLTIQRTQQEDSAVYLCASSLRPNTEAFFGQGTRLTVV.

This chain links TRBV11-3 with TRBJ2-1; D perhaps matches TRBD1 (6 bases). Germline lookup yields CDR1 SGHNT and CDR2 YENEEA. This CDR3 region has 18 residues. The V end was cut by 6 bases, the J end by 1 base, with 22 bases between. The CDR3 protein is CASSFSLTGSRSYNEQFF. The CDR3 DNA follows: TGTGCCAGCAGTTTCTCTTTAACAGGGTCAAGGTCCTACAATGAGCAGTTCTTC.

V is TRBV11-2 and J is TRBJ2-3; the match to TRBD2 covers 12 bases. Germline V CDR1 and CDR2: SGHAT, FQNNGV. The CDR3 contains 16 residues. Trimming at V came to 5 bases and at J to 5 bases, leaving 8 bases not matched to a gene. CDR3 bases: TGTGCCAGCAGCCCCCGACTAGCGGGGGTGGGAGATACGCAGTATTTT. This codes for CASSPRLAGVGDTQYF.

This chain links TRBV11-1 with TRBJ1-1, with unresolved D. Germline CDR1 and CDR2: SGHAT and FQDESV (reference sequence). Trimming left V 3 bases short and J 0 bases short, with 14 bases between. CDR3 length equals 16 residues. The CDR3 sequence: CASSFEGGGMNTEAFF. CDR3 in DNA: TGTGCCAGCAGCTTCGAAGGAGGAGGCATGAACACTGAAGCTTTCTTT.

This chain links TRBV5-1 with TRBJ2-7; no reliable D call. CDR3 length equals 14 residues. Per germline, CDR1 SGHRS and CDR2 YFSETQ. The germline V and J ends were trimmed by 3 bases and 7 bases, with 17 bases remaining between them. This chain's CDR3 is CASSSPSWPGEQYF. DNA of the CDR3: TGCGCCAGCAGCTCCCCCTCCTGGCCCGGAGAGCAGTACTTC.

V gene TRBV30 combines with J gene TRBJ2-7; D is unclear. V lost 1 base and J 3 bases, leaving 4 bases between the germline ends. From germline, CDR1 is GTSNPN and CDR2 SVGIG (reference sequence). This CDR3 comprises 11 residues. CDR3 residues: CAWSEVYEQYF. CDR3 nucleotides: TGTGCCTGGAGTGAAGTCTACGAGCAGTACTTC.

Only one count was recorded for this clone. This chain connects TRBV5-1 to TRBJ1-2; 7 nucleotides match TRBD1. V trimming: 2 bases; J trimming: 6 bases; junction bases outside the gene matches: 4. CDR1 and CDR2 from the germline V gene are SGHRS and YFSETQ. The CDR3 has 13 amino acids. The CDR3 bases are TGCGCCAGCAGCTTAGTGACAGGGAATGGCTACACCTTC. It is translated as CASSLVTGNGYTF.

The chain combines TRBV7-2 with TRBJ1-2; 9 positions match TRBD1. Germline V gene lookup returns CDR1 SGHTA and CDR2 FQGNSA. This CDR3 is 14 amino acids long. With V trimmed by 5 bases and J by 8 bases, 9 bases remained unmatched. CDR3 loop: CASSPAGTGKGYTF. CDR3 coding DNA: TGTGCCAGCAGCCCAGCCGGGACAGGGAAAGGCTACACCTTC.